This TCR beta chain was retrieved from a study of control samples from healthy donors and cancer patients. The data were produced by immunoSEQ multiplex PCR, yet TCRdb's version contains in-frame clones alone and is incomplete. The sample holds tens of thousands of clones, roughly 93% seen once. CDR1 and CDR2 (germline): LNHDA, SQIVND (reference sequence). V dropped 6 bases and J dropped 0 bases, with 11 bases sitting between them. The CDR3 loop spans 14 amino acids. The chain recombines TRBV19 with TRBJ1-1, with D possibly TRBD1 on 6 matching bases. The receptor was isolated from a woman aged 30 to 39 in good health. The sequencing input was blood. Here the CDR3 DNA reads TGTGCCAGTAGCCCGACAGGACTGAACACTGAAGCTTTCTTT. This codes for CASSPTGLNTEAFF.